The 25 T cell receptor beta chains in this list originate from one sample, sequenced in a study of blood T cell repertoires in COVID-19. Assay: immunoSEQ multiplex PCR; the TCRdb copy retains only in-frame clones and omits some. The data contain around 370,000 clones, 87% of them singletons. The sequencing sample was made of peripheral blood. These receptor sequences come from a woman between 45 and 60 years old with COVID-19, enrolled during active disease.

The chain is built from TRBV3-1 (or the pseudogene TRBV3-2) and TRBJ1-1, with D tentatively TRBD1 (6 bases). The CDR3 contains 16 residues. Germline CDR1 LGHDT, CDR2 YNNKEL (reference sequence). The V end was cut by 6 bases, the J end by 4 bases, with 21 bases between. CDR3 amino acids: CASSQQGIGMSTEAFF. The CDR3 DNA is TGTGCCAGCAGTCAACAGGGTATAGGTATGAGCACTGAAGCTTTCTTT.

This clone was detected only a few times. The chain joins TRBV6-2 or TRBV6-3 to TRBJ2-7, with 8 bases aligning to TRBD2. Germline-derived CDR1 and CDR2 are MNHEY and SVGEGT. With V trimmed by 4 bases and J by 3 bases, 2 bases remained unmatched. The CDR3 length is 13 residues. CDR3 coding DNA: TGTGCCAGCAGTTTGGGACTAGACTACGAGCAGTACTTC. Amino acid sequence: CASSLGLDYEQYF.

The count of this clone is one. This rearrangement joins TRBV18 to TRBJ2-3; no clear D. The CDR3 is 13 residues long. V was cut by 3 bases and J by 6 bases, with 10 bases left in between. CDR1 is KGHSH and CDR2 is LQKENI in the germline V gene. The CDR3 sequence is CASSPSHQDTQYF. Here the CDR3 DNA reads TGTGCCAGCTCACCCTCCCACCAGGATACGCAGTATTTT.

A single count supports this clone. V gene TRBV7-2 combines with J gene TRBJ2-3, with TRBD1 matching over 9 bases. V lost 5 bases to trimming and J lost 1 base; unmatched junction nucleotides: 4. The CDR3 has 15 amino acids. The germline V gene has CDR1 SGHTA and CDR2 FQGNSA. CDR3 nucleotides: TGTGCCAGCAGCCCACGGACAGGGGGCACAGATACGCAGTATTTT. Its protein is CASSPRTGGTDTQYF.

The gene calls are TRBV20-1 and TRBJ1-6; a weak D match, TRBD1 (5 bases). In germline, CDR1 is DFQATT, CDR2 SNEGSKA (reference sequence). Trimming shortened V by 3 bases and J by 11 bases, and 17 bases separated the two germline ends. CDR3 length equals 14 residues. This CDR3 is CSASRGRAMTPLHF. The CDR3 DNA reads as TGCAGTGCTAGTAGGGGCAGGGCTATGACACCCCTCCACTTT.

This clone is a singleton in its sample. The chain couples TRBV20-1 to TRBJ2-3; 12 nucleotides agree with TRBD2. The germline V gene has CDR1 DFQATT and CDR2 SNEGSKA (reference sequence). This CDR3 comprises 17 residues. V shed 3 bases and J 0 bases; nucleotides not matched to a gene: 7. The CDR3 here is CSASGLAGGLSTDTQYF. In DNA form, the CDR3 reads TGCAGTGCTAGTGGCCTAGCGGGAGGGCTTAGCACAGATACGCAGTATTTT.

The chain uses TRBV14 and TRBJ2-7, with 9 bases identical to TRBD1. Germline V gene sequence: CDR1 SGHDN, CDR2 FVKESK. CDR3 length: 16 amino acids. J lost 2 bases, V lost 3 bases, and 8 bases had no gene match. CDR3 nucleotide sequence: TGTGCCAGCAGCCATTCCGGGACAGGGTTTCCCTACGAGCAGTACTTC. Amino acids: CASSHSGTGFPYEQYF.

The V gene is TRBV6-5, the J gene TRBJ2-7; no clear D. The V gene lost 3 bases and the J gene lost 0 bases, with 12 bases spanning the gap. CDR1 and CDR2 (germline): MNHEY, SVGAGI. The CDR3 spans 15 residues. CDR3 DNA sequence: TGTGCCAGCAGTTATATAAGCTCGAGCTCCTACGAGCAGTACTTC. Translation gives CASSYISSSSYEQYF.

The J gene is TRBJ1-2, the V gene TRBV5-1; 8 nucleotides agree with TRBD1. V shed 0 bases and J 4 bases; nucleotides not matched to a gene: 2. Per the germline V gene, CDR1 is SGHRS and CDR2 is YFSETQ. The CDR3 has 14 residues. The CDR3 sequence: CASSLGQGFYGYTF. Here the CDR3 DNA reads TGCGCCAGCAGCTTGGGACAGGGGTTCTATGGCTACACCTTC. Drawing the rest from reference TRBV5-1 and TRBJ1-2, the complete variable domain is KAGVTQTPRYLIKTRGQQVTLSCSPISGHRSVSWYQQTPGQGLQFLFEYFSETQRNKGNFPGRFSGRQFSNSRSEMNVSTLELGDSALYLCASSLGQGFYGYTFGSGTRLTVV.

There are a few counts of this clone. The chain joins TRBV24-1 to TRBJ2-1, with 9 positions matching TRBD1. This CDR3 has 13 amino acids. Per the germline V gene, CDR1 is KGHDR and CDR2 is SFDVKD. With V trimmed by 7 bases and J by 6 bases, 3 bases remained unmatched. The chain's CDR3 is CATSRQGGNEQFF. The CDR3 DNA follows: TGTGCCACCAGCCGACAGGGGGGCAATGAGCAGTTCTTC.

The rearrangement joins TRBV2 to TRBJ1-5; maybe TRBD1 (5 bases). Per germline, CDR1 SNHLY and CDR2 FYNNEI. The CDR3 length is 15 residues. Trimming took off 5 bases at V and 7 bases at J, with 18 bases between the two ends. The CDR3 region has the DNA TGTGCCAGCAGTTCTCGACGTTTCGGGGGGCAGCCCCAGCATTTT. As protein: CASSSRRFGGQPQHF.

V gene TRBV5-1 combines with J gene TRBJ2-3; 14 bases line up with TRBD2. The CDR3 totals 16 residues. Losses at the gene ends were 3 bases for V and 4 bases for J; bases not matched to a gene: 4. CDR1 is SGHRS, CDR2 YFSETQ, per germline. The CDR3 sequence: CASSSGTSGSSDTQYF. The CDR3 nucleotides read TGCGCCAGCAGCTCCGGGACTAGCGGGAGTTCAGATACGCAGTATTTT.

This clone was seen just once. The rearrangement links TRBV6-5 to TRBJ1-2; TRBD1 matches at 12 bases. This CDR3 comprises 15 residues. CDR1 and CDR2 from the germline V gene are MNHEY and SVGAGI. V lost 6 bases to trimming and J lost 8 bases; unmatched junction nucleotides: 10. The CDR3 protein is CASRPTDGTGGGYTF. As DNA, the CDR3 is TGTGCCAGCAGACCAACGGACGGGACAGGGGGCGGCTACACCTTC.

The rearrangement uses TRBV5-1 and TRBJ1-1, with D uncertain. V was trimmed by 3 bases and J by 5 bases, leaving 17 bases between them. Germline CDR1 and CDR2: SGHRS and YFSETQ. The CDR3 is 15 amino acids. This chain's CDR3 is CASSWEARVGTEAFF. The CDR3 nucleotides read TGCGCCAGCAGCTGGGAGGCTAGGGTAGGAACTGAAGCTTTCTTT.

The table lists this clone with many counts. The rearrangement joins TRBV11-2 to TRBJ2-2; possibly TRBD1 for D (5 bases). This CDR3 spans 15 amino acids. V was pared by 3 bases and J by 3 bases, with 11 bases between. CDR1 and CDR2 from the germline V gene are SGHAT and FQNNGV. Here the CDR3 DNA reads TGTGCCAGCAGCTTGGGGCTAGTCGACACCGGGGAGCTGTTTTTT. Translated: CASSLGLVDTGELFF.

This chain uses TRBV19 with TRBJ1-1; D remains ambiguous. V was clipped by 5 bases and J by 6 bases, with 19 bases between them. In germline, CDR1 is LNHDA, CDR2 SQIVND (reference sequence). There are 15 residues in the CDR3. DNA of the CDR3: TGTGCCAGTAGTCACTACGTGAGGGCAACGGCTGAAGCTTTCTTT. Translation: CASSHYVRATAEAFF.

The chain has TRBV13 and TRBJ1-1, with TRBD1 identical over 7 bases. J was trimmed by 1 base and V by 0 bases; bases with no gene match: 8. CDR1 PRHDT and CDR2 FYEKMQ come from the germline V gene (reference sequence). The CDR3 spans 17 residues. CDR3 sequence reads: CASSLGDRRITNTEAFF. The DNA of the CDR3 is TGTGCCAGCAGCTTAGGGGACAGGCGGATAACGAACACTGAAGCTTTCTTT.

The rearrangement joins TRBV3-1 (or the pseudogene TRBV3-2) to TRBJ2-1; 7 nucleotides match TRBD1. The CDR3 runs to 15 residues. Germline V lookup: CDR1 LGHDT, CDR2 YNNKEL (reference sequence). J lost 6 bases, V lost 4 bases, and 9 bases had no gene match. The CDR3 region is CASSPVTGFSNEQFF. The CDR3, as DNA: TGTGCCAGCAGCCCTGTGACAGGGTTTAGCAATGAGCAGTTCTTC.

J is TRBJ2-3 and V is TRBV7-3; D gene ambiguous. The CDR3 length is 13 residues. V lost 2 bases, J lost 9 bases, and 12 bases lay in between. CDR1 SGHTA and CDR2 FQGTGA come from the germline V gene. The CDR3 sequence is CASSLGPEETQYF. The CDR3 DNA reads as TGTGCCAGCAGCTTAGGGCCGGAAGAGACGCAGTATTTT.

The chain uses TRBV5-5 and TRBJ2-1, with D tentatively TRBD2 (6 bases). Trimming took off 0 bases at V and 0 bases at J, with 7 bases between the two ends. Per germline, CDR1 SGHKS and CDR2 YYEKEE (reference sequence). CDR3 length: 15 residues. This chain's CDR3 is CASSLGGLSYNEQFF. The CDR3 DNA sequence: TGTGCCAGCAGCTTGGGGGGACTCTCCTACAATGAGCAGTTCTTC.

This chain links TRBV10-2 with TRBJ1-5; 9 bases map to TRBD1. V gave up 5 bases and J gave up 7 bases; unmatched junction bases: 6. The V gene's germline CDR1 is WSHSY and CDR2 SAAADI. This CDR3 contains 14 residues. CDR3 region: CASSWDREGQPQHF. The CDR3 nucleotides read TGCGCCAGCAGTTGGGACAGGGAAGGACAGCCCCAGCATTTT.

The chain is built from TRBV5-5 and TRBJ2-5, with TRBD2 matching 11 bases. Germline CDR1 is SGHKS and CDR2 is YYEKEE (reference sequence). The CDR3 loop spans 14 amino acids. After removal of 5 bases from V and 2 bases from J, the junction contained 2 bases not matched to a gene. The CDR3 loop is CASRGTSGQETQYF. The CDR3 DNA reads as TGTGCCAGCAGGGGGACTAGCGGACAAGAGACCCAGTACTTC.

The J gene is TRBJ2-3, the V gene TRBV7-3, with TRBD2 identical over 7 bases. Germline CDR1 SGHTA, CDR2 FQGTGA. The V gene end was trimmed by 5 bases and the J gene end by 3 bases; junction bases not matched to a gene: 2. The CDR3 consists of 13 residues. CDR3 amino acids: CASSRTRTDTQYF. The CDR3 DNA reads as TGTGCCAGCAGCCGGACTAGAACAGATACGCAGTATTTT.

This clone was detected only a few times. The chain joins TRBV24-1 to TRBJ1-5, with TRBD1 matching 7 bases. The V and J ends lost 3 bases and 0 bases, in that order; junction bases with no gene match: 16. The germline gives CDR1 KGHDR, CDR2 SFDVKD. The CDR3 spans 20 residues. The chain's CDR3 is CATSDTPGKGASISNQPQHF. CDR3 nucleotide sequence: TGTGCCACCAGTGATACCCCGGGGAAGGGGGCCTCAATTAGCAATCAGCCCCAGCATTTT.

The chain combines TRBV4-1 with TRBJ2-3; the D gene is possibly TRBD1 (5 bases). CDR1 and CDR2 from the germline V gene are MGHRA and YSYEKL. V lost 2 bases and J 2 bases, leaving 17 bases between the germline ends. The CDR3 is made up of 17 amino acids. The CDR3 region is CASSQPRGNTPTDTQYF. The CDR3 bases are TGCGCCAGCAGCCAACCAAGGGGAAATACTCCCACAGATACGCAGTATTTT.